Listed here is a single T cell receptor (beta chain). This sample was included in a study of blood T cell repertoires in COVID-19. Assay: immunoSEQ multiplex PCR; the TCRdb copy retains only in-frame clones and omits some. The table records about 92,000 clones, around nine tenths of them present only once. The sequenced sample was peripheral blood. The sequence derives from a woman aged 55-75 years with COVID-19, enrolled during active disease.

Written as DNA, the CDR3 is TGTGCCAGCAGTGAAGGTTCCCTAGGTCTGGGGGCTAGTCAGCCCCAGCATTTT. Its translation: CASSEGSLGLGASQPQHF. V usage is TRBV2 and J usage is TRBJ1-5, with D possibly matching TRBD1 (6 bases). The length of the CDR3 is 18 residues. The germline CDR1 and CDR2 sequences are SNHLY and FYNNEI. Trimming left V 1 base short and J 6 bases short, with 22 bases between.